This T cell receptor beta chain derives from a study of blood T cell repertoires in COVID-19. Looking at the study overall: COVID-19 samples from acute and convalescent phases originated in the United States, Italy and Spain.

From germline, CDR1 is PRHDT and CDR2 FYEKMQ (reference sequence). V dropped 2 bases and J dropped 4; count of bases not matched to a gene: 4. This CDR3 has 16 residues. Cohort allocation depended upon clinical history that participants reported. Authors' data handling: Reference gene primer amplification in the assay estimated nucleated cell counts. The table came from immunoSEQ multiplex PCR; TCRdb's copy has only in-frame clones and leaves some out. For V, J and clone size, that table is used; D and trimming come from the DNA. Altogether 250,000 to 300,000 clones are present, around nine tenths being singletons, with the ten largest covering 1.5% to 2%.

The clonotype originates from a woman aged 40 to 50 who had recovered from COVID-19. The gene calls are TRBV13 and TRBJ2-6; TRBD2 aligns across 8 bases. The sequencing sample was made of PBMCs or T cells enriched from blood (not recorded which). For the CDR3, the DNA is TGTGCCAGCAGCTTACGCGGGGGGTCAGGGGCCAACGTCCTGACTTTC. As protein: CASSLRGGSGANVLTF.